Included here is one T cell receptor (beta chain) sequence, with context. The antigen is not known. This specimen belongs to a study of cytomegalovirus exposure and HLA in healthy donors. Study conclusions and caveats: Clonal expansion, a later analysis showed, was greater in HLA-associated TCR beta chains than in equally common others. Later on, a genetic analysis was performed. It linked a missense variant in DCLRE1C with V- and J-gene trimming of TCR beta. An ancestry cluster, one associated with Asian ancestry, reportedly showed fewer N-insertions than the 666-donor mean in a later analysis.

The PCR made use of 60 Vbeta and 13 Jbeta primers. TCRdb's copy holds only in-frame clones and misses some; the assay was immunoSEQ multiplex PCR. Of under 150,000 clones in the sample, approximately 85% were seen once. The CDR3 consists of 16 residues. With V trimmed by 4 bases and J by 0 bases, 8 bases remained unmatched. Germline-derived CDR1 and CDR2 are SGHDT and YYEEEE. V usage is TRBV5-6 and J usage is TRBJ2-3, with 7 bases fitting TRBD1. The sample comprised PBMCs. This receptor was identified in a boy younger than 18 in good health and CMV-seronegative. CDR3 DNA: TGTGCCAGCAGCACCCCCGGGACAGAGAGCACAGATACGCAGTATTTT. Protein: CASSTPGTESTDTQYF.